Sequencing of this T cell receptor beta chain was carried out in a study of T cells in Graves' hyperthyroidism and ophthalmopathy. The wider study: Peripheral blood collection took place at initial diagnosis, before any treatment. Study results and limitations: From stable hyperthyroidism, ophthalmopathy was separated by a 13 V-J model. Clonotypes that were expanded in thyroid above 0.001 mostly appeared in blood too.

TCR beta CDR3 sequences were amplified from RNA transcripts. When the TCR CDR3 underwent first-round RT-PCR, the HTBI primer set was used. TCRdb redid the calling of the multiplex PCR reads with MiXCR, one entry per CDR3 protein. Of some 800,000 distinct CDR3 sequences listed, about two fifths are singletons. The table lists this clonotype with a few counts. Its matching antigen is unknown. V was cut by 10 bases and J by 1 base, with 16 bases left in between. The germline CDR1 and CDR2 sequences are KGHDR and SFDVKD. The CDR3 loop spans 14 amino acids. Sequenced input: blood. The J gene is TRBJ2-7, the V gene TRBV24-1, with D unresolved. This TCR was sampled from a man between 18 and 35 years old with Graves' hyperthyroidism. CDR3 protein: CATLLLSPSYEQYF. For the CDR3, the DNA is TGTGCCACGCTCCTTTTGTCGCCGTCCTACGAGCAGTACTTC.